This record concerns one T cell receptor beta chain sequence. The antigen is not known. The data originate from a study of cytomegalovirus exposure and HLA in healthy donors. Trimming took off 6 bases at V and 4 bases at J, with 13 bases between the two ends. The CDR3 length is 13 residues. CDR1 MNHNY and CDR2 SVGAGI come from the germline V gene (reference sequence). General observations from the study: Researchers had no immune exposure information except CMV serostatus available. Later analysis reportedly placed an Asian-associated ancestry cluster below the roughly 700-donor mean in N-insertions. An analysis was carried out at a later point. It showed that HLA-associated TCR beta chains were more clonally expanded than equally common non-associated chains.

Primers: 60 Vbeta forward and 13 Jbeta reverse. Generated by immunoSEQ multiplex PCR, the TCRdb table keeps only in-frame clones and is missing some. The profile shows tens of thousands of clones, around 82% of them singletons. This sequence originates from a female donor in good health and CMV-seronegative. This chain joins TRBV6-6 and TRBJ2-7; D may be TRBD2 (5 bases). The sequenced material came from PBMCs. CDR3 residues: CASRTKMAYEQYF. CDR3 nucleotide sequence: TGTGCCAGCAGGACTAAAATGGCTTACGAGCAGTACTTC.